Below, 24 T cell receptor beta chains from the same sample are listed, as sequenced in a study of cytomegalovirus exposure and HLA in healthy donors. Profiled with immunoSEQ multiplex PCR; TCRdb holds only in-frame clones, not every one. The sample holds more than 100,000 clones; almost 90% are singletons and the top ten take 1.4% to 1.5%. Sequenced material: PBMCs. The receptors originated from a man younger than 40 in good health and CMV-seronegative.

This chain links TRBV5-6 with TRBJ2-1, with 9 nucleotides matching TRBD1. CDR1 and CDR2 (germline): SGHDT, YYEEEE. After removal of 4 bases from V and 6 bases from J, the junction contained 5 bases not matched to a gene. The CDR3 is made up of 14 amino acids. This CDR3 is CASSGQDRGNEQFF. The CDR3 nucleotides read TGTGCCAGCAGCGGACAGGACAGGGGCAATGAGCAGTTCTTC. The complete variable domain, with remaining parts taken from reference TRBV5-6 and TRBJ2-1, reads DAGVTQSPTHLIKTRGQQVTLRCSPKSGHDTVSWYQQALGQGPQFIFQYYEEEERQRGNFPDRFSGHQFPNYSSELNVNALLLGDSALYLCASSGQDRGNEQFFGPGTRLTVL.

DNA of the CDR3: TGTGCCAGCTCAGATGAGGGGGGGGCTTCACCCCTCCACTTT. Protein product: CASSDEGGASPLHF. The chain carries TRBV18 and TRBJ1-6; a possible D gene is TRBD1 (6 bases). The V gene lost 5 bases and the J gene lost 9 bases, with 14 bases spanning the gap. Germline V gene lookup returns CDR1 KGHSH and CDR2 LQKENI. The CDR3 sequence is 14 residues long. The full variable domain, completed using reference TRBV18 and TRBJ1-6, is NAGVMQNPRHLVRRRGQEARLRCSPMKGHSHVYWYRQLPEEGLKFMVYLQKENIIDESGMPKERFSAEFPKEGPSILRIQQVVRGDSAAYFCASSDEGGASPLHFGNGTRLTVT.

The chain recombines TRBV30 with TRBJ2-1; 10 bases are a match to TRBD1. The CDR3 consists of 15 residues. V was pared by 2 bases and J by 2 bases, with 3 bases of the junction left unmatched. Looked up from germline, CDR1 is GTSNPN and CDR2 is SVGIG (reference sequence). CDR3: CAWSKGQGAYNEQFF. The CDR3 DNA follows: TGTGCCTGGAGTAAAGGACAGGGGGCCTACAATGAGCAGTTCTTC.

The chain combines TRBV10-3 with TRBJ1-2; D is perhaps TRBD1 (5 bases). V dropped 3 bases and J dropped 8 bases, with 16 bases sitting between them. The CDR3 sequence is 14 residues long. Germline V gene sequence: CDR1 ENHRY, CDR2 SYGVKD. This chain's CDR3 is CAISDPGGFGGYTF. The CDR3 region has the DNA TGTGCCATCAGTGACCCGGGGGGGTTTGGAGGCTACACCTTC.

This chain connects TRBV15 to TRBJ1-5; D gene uncertain. Germline V gives CDR1 LNHNV, CDR2 YYDKDF (reference sequence). V dropped 0 bases and J dropped 6 bases, with 12 bases sitting between them. The CDR3 covers 15 residues. The DNA for the CDR3 is TGTGCCACCAGCAGAGAGACGAGGGTCGGTCAGCCCCAGCATTTT. Its translation is CATSRETRVGQPQHF.

This clone came up once. In DNA, the CDR3 is TGTGCCTGGAGTACCTCGGGTGGCACAGATACGCAGTATTTT. It is translated as CAWSTSGGTDTQYF. The chain is built from TRBV30 and TRBJ2-3; D uncertain. The V gene lost 2 bases and the J gene lost 1 base, with 10 bases spanning the gap. The length of the CDR3 is 14 residues. Germline assignment: CDR1 GTSNPN and CDR2 SVGIG (reference sequence).

The chain is built from TRBV5-6 and TRBJ2-5; 7 nucleotides align to TRBD1. Per germline, CDR1 SGHDT and CDR2 YYEEEE. The CDR3 totals 16 residues. V shed 2 bases and J 5 bases; nucleotides not matched to a gene: 12. The CDR3 region has the DNA TGTGCCAGCAGCTTAACAACAGGGGCCGTCCCGGAGACCCAGTACTTC. Protein sequence: CASSLTTGAVPETQYF.

The rearrangement uses TRBV18 and TRBJ1-1, with D uncertain. V was trimmed by 3 bases and J by 2 bases, leaving 7 bases between them. CDR1 and CDR2 from the germline V gene are KGHSH and LQKENI. CDR3 length: 13 residues. CDR3 sequence: CASSPSQNTEAFF. CDR3 in DNA: TGTGCCAGCTCACCGAGCCAAAACACTGAAGCTTTCTTT.

CDR3 amino acids: CASSLDRASGANVLTF. In DNA, the CDR3 is TGCGCCAGCAGCTTGGACAGGGCTTCTGGGGCCAACGTCCTGACTTTC. This chain joins TRBV5-1 and TRBJ2-6, with D perhaps TRBD1 (6 bases). Germline V gives CDR1 SGHRS, CDR2 YFSETQ. CDR3 length equals 16 residues. V lost 0 bases and J 1 base, leaving 8 bases between the germline ends.

The J gene is TRBJ2-3, the V gene TRBV5-1, with 10 bases aligning to TRBD2. Unmatched junction bases numbered 6, after V lost 2 bases and J lost 3 bases. CDR1 SGHRS and CDR2 YFSETQ come from the germline V gene. CDR3 length equals 16 residues. The CDR3 region is CASSFLAGDVTDTQYF. The CDR3 DNA is TGCGCCAGCAGCTTCCTAGCGGGAGACGTGACAGATACGCAGTATTTT.

This clone occurred once. The genes are TRBV19 and TRBJ2-1, with D possibly being TRBD2 (8 bases). The germline gives CDR1 LNHDA, CDR2 SQIVND (reference sequence). This CDR3 has 17 residues. V was trimmed by 10 bases and J by 3 bases, leaving 25 bases between them. The DNA of the CDR3 is TGTGCCACCAAGATTGAGGGGGCTAGCGGGTTCTACAATGAGCAGTTCTTC. Its translation is CATKIEGASGFYNEQFF.

The CDR3 nucleotides are TGTGCCAGCAGCACGGAGCTCGGGGATGAAAAACTGTTTTTT. As protein: CASSTELGDEKLFF. V usage is TRBV9 and J usage is TRBJ1-4; no clear D. The CDR3 is 14 residues long. The germline V gene has CDR1 SGDLS and CDR2 YYNGEE. The ends were cut back, 4 bases at V and 6 bases at J, with 13 bases in the middle.

The chain has TRBV5-1 and TRBJ1-1; 9 positions agree with TRBD1. Germline lookup yields CDR1 SGHRS and CDR2 YFSETQ. The ends lost 4 bases at V and 11 bases at J; junction bases unmatched: 9. The CDR3 consists of 13 residues. CDR3 sequence (DNA): TGCGCCAGCAGCCTGGGACAGGGAGGTTCGGCTTTCTTT. Translated, it gives CASSLGQGGSAFF.

This clone was detected once. The V gene is TRBV11-3, the J gene TRBJ2-3; D is undetermined. The CDR3 is 15 amino acids. V dropped 5 bases and J dropped 0 bases, with 12 bases sitting between them. Germline V gene sequence: CDR1 SGHNT, CDR2 YENEEA. The CDR3 DNA is TGTGCCAGCAGCCCGTCAACTTCCAGCACAGATACGCAGTATTTT. Translation gives CASSPSTSSTDTQYF. Drawing the rest from reference TRBV11-3 and TRBJ2-3, the complete variable domain is EAGVVQSPRYKIIEKKQPVAFWCNPISGHNTLYWYLQNLGQGPELLIRYENEEAVDDSQLPKDRFSAERLKGVDSTLKIQPAELGDSAVYLCASSPSTSSTDTQYFGPGTRLTVL.

V and J are TRBV4-2 and TRBJ2-3; 9 bases fit TRBD2. The CDR3 runs to 16 residues. Germline V gives CDR1 LGHNA, CDR2 YNFKEQ. The V segment lost 3 bases and the J segment 4 bases; nucleotides outside the gene matches: 8. The CDR3 protein is CASSQVAGVGADTQYF. The CDR3 bases are TGTGCCAGCAGCCAGGTAGCGGGAGTAGGAGCAGATACGCAGTATTTT.

The CDR3 reads CSVAERYSNQPQHF. CDR3 DNA: TGCAGCGTGGCCGAAAGATATAGCAATCAGCCCCAGCATTTT. The rearrangement uses TRBV29-1 and TRBJ1-5; D remains unclear. V was pared by 6 bases and J by 0 bases, with 12 bases between. CDR1 is SQVTM and CDR2 is ANQGSEA in the germline V gene. The CDR3 loop spans 14 amino acids.

This clone occurred a few times. The chain employs TRBV30 and TRBJ2-7; 14 positions agree with TRBD2. Per germline, CDR1 GTSNPN and CDR2 SVGIG (reference sequence). V trimming: 2 bases; J trimming: 4 bases; junction bases outside the gene matches: 1. CDR3 length: 14 amino acids. The CDR3 protein is CAWSRLAGGYEQYF. In DNA form, the CDR3 reads TGTGCCTGGAGTCGACTAGCGGGAGGGTACGAGCAGTACTTC.

The chain joins TRBV14 to TRBJ1-1; 8 nucleotides agree with TRBD1. The CDR3 length is 13 residues. The germline V gene has CDR1 SGHDN and CDR2 FVKESK. Trimming at V came to 4 bases and at J to 4 bases, leaving 2 bases not matched to a gene. The CDR3 sequence: CASSRQGSTEAFF. The CDR3 DNA sequence: TGTGCCAGCAGCCGACAGGGGTCCACTGAAGCTTTCTTT.

This chain connects TRBV27 to TRBJ1-5; a weak D match, TRBD1 (5 bases). Trimming pared 2 bases from V and 0 bases from J, leaving 11 bases between. This CDR3 spans 16 amino acids. The V gene's germline CDR1 is MNHEY and CDR2 SMNVEV (reference sequence). This CDR3 reads CASSLGAAYSNQPQHF. The CDR3 DNA reads as TGTGCCAGCAGTTTAGGGGCGGCGTATAGCAATCAGCCCCAGCATTTT.

The chain couples TRBV5-1 to TRBJ2-2; 11 bases fit TRBD2. Germline CDR1 SGHRS, CDR2 YFSETQ. After removal of 4 bases from V and 3 bases from J, the junction contained 2 bases not matched to a gene. This CDR3 comprises 15 residues. The CDR3 sequence: CASSLGLADTGELFF. In DNA form, the CDR3 reads TGCGCCAGCAGCCTGGGACTAGCGGACACCGGGGAGCTGTTTTTT.

The chain is built from TRBV7-9 and TRBJ2-7; 12 nucleotides line up with TRBD2. Germline V gives CDR1 SEHNR, CDR2 FQNEAQ (reference sequence). V lost 5 bases, J lost 3 bases, and 14 bases stayed unmatched. The CDR3 sequence is 18 residues long. CDR3 residues: CASSPLRTSGILDYEQYF. The CDR3 DNA reads TGTGCCAGCAGCCCCCTACGGACTAGCGGGATACTGGACTACGAGCAGTACTTC.

This clone was detected a few times. CDR3 region: CASSPTGGYFEQYF. For the CDR3, the DNA is TGTGCCAGCAGTCCAACAGGGGGCTATTTCGAGCAGTACTTC. The chain recombines TRBV2 with TRBJ2-7; 9 positions match TRBD1. Germline lookup yields CDR1 SNHLY and CDR2 FYNNEI. After removal of 5 bases from V and 6 bases from J, the junction contained 8 bases not matched to a gene. CDR3 length equals 14 residues.

The chain couples TRBV5-4 to TRBJ1-4, with a weak D call TRBD1 (6 bases). V was trimmed by 1 base and J by 7 bases, leaving 14 bases between them. This CDR3 comprises 15 residues. Germline CDR1 reads SGHNT; CDR2 reads YYREEE (reference sequence). Written as DNA, the CDR3 is TGTGCCAGCAGCTTGAGGGACACGGCTCCTGAAAAACTGTTTTTT. Its protein product is CASSLRDTAPEKLFF.

CDR3 nucleotides: TGTGCCAGCAGCCAAGATCAGAATAGGGGAGAGACCCAGTACTTC. Encoded protein: CASSQDQNRGETQYF. The rearrangement links TRBV14 to TRBJ2-5, with a weak D call TRBD1 (5 bases). CDR3 length: 15 amino acids. The germline V and J ends were trimmed by 0 bases and 4 bases, with 12 bases remaining between them. Germline V CDR1 and CDR2: SGHDN, FVKESK.